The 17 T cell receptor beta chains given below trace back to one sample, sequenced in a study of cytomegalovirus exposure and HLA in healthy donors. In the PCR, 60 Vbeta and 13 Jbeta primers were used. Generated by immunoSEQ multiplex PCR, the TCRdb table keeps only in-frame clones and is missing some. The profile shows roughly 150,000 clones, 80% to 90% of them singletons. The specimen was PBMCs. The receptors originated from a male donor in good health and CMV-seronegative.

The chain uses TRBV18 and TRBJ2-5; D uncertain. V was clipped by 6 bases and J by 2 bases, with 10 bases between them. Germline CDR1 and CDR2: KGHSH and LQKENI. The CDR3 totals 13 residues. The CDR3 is CASSPMSQETQYF. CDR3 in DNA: TGTGCCAGCTCCCCTATGAGTCAAGAGACCCAGTACTTC.

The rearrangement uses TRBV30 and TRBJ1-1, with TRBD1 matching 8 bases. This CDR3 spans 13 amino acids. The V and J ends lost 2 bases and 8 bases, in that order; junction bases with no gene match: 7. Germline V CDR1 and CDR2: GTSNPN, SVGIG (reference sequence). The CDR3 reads CAWSPRRQGEAFF. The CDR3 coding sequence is TGTGCCTGGAGTCCTCGCCGACAGGGGGAAGCTTTCTTT.

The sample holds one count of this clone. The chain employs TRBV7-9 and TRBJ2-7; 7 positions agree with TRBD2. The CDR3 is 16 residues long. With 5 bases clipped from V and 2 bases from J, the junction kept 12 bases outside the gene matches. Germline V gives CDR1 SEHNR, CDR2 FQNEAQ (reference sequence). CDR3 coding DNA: TGTGCCAGCAGCGCTAGCGGTCGGTCGCTAGCCTACGAGCAGTACTTC. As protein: CASSASGRSLAYEQYF.

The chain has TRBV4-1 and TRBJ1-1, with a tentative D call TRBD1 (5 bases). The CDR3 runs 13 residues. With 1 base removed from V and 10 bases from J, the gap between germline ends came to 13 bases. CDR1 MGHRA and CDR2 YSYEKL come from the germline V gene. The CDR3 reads CASSQVGGKGAFF. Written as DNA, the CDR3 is TGCGCCAGCAGCCAAGTCGGGGGGAAAGGAGCTTTCTTT.

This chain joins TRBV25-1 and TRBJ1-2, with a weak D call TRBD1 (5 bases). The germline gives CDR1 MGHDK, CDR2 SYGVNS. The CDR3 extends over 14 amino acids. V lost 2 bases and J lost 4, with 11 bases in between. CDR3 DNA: TGTGCCAGCAGTGAAGACAGCCGCACCTATGGCTACACCTTC. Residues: CASSEDSRTYGYTF.

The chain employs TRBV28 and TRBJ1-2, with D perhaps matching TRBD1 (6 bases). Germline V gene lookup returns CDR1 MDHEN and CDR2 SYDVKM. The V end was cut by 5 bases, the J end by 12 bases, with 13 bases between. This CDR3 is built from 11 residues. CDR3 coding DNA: TGTGCCAGCAGTCCCCGGGGGGCTAACACCTTC. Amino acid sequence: CASSPRGANTF.

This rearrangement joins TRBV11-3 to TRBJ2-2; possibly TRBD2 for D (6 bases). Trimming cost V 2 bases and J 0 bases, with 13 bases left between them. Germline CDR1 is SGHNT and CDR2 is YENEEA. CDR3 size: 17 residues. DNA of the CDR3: TGTGCCAGCAGCTTAACCCTAGCGCAAACGAACACCGGGGAGCTGTTTTTT. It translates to CASSLTLAQTNTGELFF.

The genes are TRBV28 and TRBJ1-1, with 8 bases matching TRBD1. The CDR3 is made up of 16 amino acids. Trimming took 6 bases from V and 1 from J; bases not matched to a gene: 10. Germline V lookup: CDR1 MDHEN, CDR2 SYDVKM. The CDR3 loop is CASRLTGAMGNTEAFF. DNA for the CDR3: TGTGCCAGCAGGCTGACAGGGGCAATGGGGAACACTGAAGCTTTCTTT.

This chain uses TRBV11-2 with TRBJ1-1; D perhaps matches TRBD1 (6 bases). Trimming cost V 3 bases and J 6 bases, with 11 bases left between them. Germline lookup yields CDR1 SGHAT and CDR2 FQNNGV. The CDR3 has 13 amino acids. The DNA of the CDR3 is TGTGCCAGCAGCTTTACAGGGAGGGCTGAAGCTTTCTTT. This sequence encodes CASSFTGRAEAFF. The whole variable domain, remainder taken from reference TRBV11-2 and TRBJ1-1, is EAGVAQSPRYKIIEKRQSVAFWCNPISGHATLYWYQQILGQGPKLLIQFQNNGVVDDSQLPKDRFSAERLKGVDSTLKIQPAKLEDSAVYLCASSFTGRAEAFFGQGTRLTVV.

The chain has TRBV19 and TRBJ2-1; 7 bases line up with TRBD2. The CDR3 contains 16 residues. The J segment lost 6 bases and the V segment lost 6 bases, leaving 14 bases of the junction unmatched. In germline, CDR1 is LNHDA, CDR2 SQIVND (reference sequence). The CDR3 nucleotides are TGTGCCAGTAGCCCGGGGGGAAGGTTCCTGGGCAATGAGCAGTTCTTC. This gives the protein CASSPGGRFLGNEQFF.

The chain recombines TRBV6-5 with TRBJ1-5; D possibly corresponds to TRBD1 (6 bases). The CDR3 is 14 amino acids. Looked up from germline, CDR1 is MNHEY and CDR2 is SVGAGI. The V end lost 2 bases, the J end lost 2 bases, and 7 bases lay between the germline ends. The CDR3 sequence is CASSYAGGNQPQHF. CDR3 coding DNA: TGTGCCAGCAGTTACGCAGGGGGCAATCAGCCCCAGCATTTT.

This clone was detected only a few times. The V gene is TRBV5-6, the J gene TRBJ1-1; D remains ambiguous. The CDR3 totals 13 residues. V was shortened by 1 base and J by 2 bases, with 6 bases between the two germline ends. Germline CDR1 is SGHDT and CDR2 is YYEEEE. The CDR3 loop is CASSLSPNTEAFF. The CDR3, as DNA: TGTGCCAGCAGCTTGAGCCCAAACACTGAAGCTTTCTTT. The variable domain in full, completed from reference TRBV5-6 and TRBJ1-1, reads DAGVTQSPTHLIKTRGQQVTLRCSPKSGHDTVSWYQQALGQGPQFIFQYYEEEERQRGNFPDRFSGHQFPNYSSELNVNALLLGDSALYLCASSLSPNTEAFFGQGTRLTVV.

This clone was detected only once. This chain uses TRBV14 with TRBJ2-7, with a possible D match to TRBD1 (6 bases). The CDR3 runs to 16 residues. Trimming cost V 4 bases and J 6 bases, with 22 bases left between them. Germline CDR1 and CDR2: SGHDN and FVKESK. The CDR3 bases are TGTGCCAGCAGCCGGGGGACGAGGGGGATCCTAGGCGAGCAGTACTTC. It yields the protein CASSRGTRGILGEQYF.

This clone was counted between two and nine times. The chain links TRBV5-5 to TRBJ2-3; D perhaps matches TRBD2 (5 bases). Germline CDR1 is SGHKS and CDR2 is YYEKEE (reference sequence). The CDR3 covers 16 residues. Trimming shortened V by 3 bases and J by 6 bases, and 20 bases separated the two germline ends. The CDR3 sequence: CASSSLKDWEGDTQYF. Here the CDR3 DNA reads TGTGCCAGCAGCTCATTAAAGGACTGGGAAGGGGATACGCAGTATTTT.

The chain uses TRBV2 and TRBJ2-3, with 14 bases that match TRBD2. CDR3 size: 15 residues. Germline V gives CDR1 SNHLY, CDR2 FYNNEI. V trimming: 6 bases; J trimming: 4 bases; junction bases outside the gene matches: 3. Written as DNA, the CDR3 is TGTGCCAGCAGCGGGACTAGCGGGAGACCAGATACGCAGTATTTT. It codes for CASSGTSGRPDTQYF.

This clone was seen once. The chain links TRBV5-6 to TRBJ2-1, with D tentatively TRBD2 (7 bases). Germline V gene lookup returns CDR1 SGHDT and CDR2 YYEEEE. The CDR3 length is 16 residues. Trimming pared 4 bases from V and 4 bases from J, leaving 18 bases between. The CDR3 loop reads CASSPVEGGPYNEQFF. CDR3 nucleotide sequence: TGTGCCAGCAGCCCGGTGGAGGGGGGGCCATACAATGAGCAGTTCTTC.

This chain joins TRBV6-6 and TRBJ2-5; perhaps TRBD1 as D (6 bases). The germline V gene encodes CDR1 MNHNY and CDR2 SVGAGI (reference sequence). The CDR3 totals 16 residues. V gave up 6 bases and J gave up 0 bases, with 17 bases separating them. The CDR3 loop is CASRFGQKHYQETQYF. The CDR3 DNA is TGTGCCAGCAGATTCGGACAGAAACATTACCAAGAGACCCAGTACTTC.